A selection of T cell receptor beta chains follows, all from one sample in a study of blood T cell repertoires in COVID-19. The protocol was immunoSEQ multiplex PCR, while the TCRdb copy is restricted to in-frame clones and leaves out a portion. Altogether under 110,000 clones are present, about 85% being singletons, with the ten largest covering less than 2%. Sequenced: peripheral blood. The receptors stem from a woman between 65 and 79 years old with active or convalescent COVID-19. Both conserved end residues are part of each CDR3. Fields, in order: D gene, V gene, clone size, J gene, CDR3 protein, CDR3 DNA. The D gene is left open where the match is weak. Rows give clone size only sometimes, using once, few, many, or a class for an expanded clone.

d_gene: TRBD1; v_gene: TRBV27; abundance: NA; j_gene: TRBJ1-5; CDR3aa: CASSFQGAISQPQHF; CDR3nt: TGTGCCAGCAGTTTCCAGGGGGCGATAAGTCAGCCCCAGCATTTT
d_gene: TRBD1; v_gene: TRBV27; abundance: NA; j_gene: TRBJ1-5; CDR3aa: CASRPGQADNQPQHF; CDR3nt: TGTGCCAGCAGACCCGGACAGGCGGACAATCAGCCCCAGCATTTT
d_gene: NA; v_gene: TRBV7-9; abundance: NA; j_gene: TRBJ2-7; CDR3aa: CASSAGQISYEQYF; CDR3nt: TGTGCCAGCAGCGCTGGACAAATCTCCTACGAGCAGTACTTC
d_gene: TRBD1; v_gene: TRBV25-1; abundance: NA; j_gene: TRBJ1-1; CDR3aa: CASKGDRALTEAFF; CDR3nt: TGTGCCAGCAAGGGGGACAGGGCATTGACTGAAGCTTTCTTT
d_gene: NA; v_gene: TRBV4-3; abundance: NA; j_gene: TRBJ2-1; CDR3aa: CASSQVIRSNEQFF; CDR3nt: TGCGCCAGCAGCCAAGTTATTAGAAGCAATGAGCAGTTCTTC
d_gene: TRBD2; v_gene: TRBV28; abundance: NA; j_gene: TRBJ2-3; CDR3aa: CASSPPRLAGVNADTQYF; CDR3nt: TGTGCCAGCAGCCCGCCCCGTTTAGCGGGAGTTAACGCAGATACGCAGTATTTT
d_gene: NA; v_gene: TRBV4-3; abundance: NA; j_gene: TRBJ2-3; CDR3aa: CASSQEGATDTQYF; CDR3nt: TGCGCCAGCAGCCAAGAGGGGGCCACAGATACGCAGTATTTT
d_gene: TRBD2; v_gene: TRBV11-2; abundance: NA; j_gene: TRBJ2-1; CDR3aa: CASTLTSGSVVYNEQFF; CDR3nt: TGTGCCAGCACCTTGACTAGCGGGAGTGTGGTATACAATGAGCAGTTCTTC
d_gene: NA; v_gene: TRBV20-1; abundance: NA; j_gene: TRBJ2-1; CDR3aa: CSPLNNEQFF; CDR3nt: TGCAGTCCACTAAACAATGAGCAGTTCTTC
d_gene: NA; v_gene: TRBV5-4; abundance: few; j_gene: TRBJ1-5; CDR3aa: CASSSDPGDNQPQHF; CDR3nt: TGTGCCAGCAGCTCCGACCCAGGCGACAATCAGCCCCAGCATTTT
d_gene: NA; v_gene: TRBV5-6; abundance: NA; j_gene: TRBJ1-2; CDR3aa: CASSLESYGYTF; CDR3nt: TGTGCCAGCAGCTTGGAGAGCTATGGCTACACCTTC
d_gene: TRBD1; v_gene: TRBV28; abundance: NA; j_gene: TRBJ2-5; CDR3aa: CASRSNRGPGETQYF; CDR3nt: TGTGCCAGCAGGTCTAACAGGGGGCCTGGAGAGACCCAGTACTTC
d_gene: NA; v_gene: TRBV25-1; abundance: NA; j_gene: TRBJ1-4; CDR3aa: CASSGVTATNEKLFF; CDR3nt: TGTGCCAGCAGTGGAGTGACAGCAACTAATGAAAAACTGTTTTTT
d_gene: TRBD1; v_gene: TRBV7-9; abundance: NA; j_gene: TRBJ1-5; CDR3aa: CASSLATGQTSNQPQHF; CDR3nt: TGTGCCAGCAGCTTAGCGACGGGACAGACTAGCAATCAGCCCCAGCATTTT
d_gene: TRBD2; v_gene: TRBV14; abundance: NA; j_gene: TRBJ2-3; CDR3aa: CASSQGYWLAGASDTQYF; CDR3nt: TGTGCCAGCAGCCAAGGGTATTGGTTAGCGGGGGCCTCAGATACGCAGTATTTT
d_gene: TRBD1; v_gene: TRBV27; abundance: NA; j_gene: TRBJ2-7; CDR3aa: CASSWAGGQYEQYF; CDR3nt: TGTGCCAGCAGTTGGGCAGGGGGTCAATACGAGCAGTACTTC
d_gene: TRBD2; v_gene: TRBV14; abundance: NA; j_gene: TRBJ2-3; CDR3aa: CASSPKRERRTDTQYF; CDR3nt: TGTGCCAGCAGCCCCAAGCGGGAGAGGAGGACAGATACGCAGTATTTT
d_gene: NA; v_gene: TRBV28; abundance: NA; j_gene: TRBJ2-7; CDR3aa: CASNHGTPSSYEQYF; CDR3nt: TGTGCCAGCAATCACGGGACACCGAGCTCCTACGAGCAGTACTTC
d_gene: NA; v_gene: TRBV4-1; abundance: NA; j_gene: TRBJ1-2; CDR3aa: CASSQDVQRNYGYTF; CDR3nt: TGCGCCAGCAGCCAAGATGTGCAGCGTAACTATGGCTACACCTTC
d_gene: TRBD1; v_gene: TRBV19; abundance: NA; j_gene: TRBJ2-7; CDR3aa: CASSIDLVRDRGFEQYF; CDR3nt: TGTGCCAGTAGTATAGATCTGGTGCGGGACAGGGGATTTGAGCAGTACTTC
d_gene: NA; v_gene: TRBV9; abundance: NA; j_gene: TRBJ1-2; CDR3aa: CASSVAARIDYGYTF; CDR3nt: TGTGCCAGCAGCGTAGCTGCGAGGATAGACTATGGCTACACCTTC
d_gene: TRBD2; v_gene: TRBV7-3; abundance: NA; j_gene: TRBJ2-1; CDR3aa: CASSLKTGVGGGTDEQFF; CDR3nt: TGTGCCAGCAGCTTAAAAACCGGGGTAGGCGGGGGAACCGATGAGCAGTTCTTC
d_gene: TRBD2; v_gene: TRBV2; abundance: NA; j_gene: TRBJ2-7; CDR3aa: CASSVTSGGTYEQYF; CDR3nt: TGTGCCAGCTCCGTGACTAGCGGGGGGACCTACGAGCAGTACTTC
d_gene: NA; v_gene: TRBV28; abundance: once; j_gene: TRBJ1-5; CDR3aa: CASSSTGTGFLPQHF; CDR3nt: TGTGCCAGCAGTTCGACCGGGACTGGATTCTTGCCCCAGCATTTT
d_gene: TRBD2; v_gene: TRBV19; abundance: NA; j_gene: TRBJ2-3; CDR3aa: CASSITSAGGLDTQYF; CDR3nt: TGTGCCAGTAGTATAACATCAGCGGGGGGTCTCGATACGCAGTATTTT
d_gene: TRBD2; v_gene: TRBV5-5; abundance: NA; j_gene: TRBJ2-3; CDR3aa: CASSLLTSVTTDTQYF; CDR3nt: TGTGCCAGCAGCCTCCTGACTAGCGTAACCACAGATACGCAGTATTTT
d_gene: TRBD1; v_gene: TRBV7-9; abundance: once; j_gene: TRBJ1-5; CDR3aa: CASSISPDRASQPQHF; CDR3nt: TGTGCCAGCAGCATCAGTCCTGACAGGGCGTCTCAGCCCCAGCATTTT
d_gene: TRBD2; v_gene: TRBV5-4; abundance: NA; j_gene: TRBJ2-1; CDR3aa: CASSQGRGADSYNEQFF; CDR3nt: TGTGCCAGCAGCCAGGGGCGGGGGGCGGACTCCTACAATGAGCAGTTCTTC
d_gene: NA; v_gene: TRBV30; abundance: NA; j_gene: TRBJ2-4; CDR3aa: CAWSGYMWGVLGAKNIQYF; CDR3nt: TGTGCCTGGAGTGGATACATGTGGGGGGTTTTGGGTGCCAAAAACATTCAGTACTTC
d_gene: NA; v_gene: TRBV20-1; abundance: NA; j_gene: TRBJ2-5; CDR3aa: CSASQGQKETQYF; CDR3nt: TGCAGTGCTAGTCAGGGTCAGAAAGAGACCCAGTACTTC
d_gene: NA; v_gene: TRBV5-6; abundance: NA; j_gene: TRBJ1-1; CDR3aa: CASLRNTEAFF; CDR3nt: TGTGCCAGCTTGAGGAACACTGAAGCTTTCTTT
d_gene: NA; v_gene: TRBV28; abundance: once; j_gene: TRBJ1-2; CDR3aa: CASSLEANYGYTF; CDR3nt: TGTGCCAGCAGTTTAGAGGCTAACTATGGCTACACCTTC
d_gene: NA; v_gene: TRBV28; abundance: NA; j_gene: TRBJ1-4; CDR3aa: CASSPHWARNEKLFF; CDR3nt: TGTGCCAGCAGTCCCCACTGGGCGCGTAATGAAAAACTGTTTTTT